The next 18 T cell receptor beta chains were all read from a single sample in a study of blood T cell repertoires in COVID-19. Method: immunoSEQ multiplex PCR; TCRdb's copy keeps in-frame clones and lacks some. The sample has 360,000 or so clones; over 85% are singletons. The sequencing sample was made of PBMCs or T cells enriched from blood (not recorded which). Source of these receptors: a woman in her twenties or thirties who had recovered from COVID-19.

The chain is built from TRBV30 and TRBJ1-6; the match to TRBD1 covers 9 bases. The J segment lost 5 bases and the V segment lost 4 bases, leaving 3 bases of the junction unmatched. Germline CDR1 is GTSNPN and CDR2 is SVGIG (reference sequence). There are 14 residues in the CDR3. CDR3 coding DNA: TGTGCCTGGAATGACAGGGGGAATAATTCACCCCTCCACTTT. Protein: CAWNDRGNNSPLHF.

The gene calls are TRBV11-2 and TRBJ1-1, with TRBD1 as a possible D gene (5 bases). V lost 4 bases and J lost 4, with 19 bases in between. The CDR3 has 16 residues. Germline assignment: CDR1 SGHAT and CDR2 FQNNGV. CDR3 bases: TGTGCCAGCAGCTACGGTAAGGGGCGGCTAGGCACTGAAGCTTTCTTT. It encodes CASSYGKGRLGTEAFF.

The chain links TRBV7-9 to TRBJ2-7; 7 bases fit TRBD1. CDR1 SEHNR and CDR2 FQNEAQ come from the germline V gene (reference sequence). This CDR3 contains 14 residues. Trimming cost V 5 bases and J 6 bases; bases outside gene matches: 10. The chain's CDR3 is CASSQTQGSPEQYF. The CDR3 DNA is TGTGCCAGCAGCCAGACACAGGGGAGTCCCGAGCAGTACTTC.

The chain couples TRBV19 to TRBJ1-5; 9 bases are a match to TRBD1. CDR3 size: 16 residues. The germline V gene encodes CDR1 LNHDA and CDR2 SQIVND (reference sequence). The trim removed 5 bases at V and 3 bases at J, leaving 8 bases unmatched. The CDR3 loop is CASSQQGARDNQPQHF. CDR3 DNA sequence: TGTGCCAGTAGTCAACAGGGGGCGCGAGACAATCAGCCCCAGCATTTT.

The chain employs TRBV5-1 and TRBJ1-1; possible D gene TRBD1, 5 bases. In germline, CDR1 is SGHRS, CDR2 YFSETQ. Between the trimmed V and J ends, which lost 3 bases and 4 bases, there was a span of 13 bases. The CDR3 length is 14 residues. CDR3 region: CASSYGGDRTEAFF. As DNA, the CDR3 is TGCGCCAGCAGCTATGGGGGGGACCGCACTGAAGCTTTCTTT.

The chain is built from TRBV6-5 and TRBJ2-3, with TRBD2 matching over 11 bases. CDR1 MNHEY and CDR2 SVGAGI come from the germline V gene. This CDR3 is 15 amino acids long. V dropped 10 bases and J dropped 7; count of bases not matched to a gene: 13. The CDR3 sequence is CATVPLAGVFNTQYF. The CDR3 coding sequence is TGTGCCACCGTTCCACTAGCGGGAGTTTTTAATACGCAGTATTTT.

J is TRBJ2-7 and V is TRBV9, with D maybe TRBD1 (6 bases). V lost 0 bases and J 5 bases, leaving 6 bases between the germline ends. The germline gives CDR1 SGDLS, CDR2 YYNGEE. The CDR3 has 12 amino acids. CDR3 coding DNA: TGTGCCAGCAGCGTAGAGGGGGACGAGCAGTACTTC. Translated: CASSVEGDEQYF.

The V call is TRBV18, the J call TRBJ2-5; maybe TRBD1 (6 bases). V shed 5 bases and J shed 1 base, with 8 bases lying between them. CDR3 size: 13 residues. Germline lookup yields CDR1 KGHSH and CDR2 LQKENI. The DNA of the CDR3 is TGTGCCAGCTCAACGGACAGCCAAGAGACCCAGTACTTC. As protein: CASSTDSQETQYF.

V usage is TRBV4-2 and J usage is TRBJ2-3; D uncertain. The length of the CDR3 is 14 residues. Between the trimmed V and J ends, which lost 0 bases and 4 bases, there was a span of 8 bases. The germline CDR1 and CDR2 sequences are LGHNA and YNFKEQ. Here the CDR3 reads CASSQEPPADTQYF. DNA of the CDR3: TGTGCCAGCAGCCAAGAACCCCCGGCAGATACGCAGTATTTT.

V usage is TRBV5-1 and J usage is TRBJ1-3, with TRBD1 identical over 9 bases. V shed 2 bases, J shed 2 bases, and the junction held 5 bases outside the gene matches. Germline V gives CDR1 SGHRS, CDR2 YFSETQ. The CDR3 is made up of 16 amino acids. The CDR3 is CASSFRTGVTGNTIYF. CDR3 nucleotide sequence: TGCGCCAGCAGCTTTAGGACAGGGGTAACTGGAAACACCATATATTTT.

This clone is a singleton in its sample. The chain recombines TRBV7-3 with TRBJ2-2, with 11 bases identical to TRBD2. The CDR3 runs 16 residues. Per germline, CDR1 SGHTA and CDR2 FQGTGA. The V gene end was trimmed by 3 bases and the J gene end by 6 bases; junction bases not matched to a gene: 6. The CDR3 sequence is CASSFLLAGGPGELFF. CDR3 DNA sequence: TGTGCCAGCAGCTTTCTGCTAGCGGGAGGCCCCGGGGAGCTGTTTTTT.

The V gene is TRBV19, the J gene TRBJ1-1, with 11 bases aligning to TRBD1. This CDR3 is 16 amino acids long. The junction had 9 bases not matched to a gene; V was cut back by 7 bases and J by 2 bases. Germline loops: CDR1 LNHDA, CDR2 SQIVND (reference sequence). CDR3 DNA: TGTGCCAGTACCCCCGGGACAGGGGGAAGAAACACTGAAGCTTTCTTT. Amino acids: CASTPGTGGRNTEAFF.

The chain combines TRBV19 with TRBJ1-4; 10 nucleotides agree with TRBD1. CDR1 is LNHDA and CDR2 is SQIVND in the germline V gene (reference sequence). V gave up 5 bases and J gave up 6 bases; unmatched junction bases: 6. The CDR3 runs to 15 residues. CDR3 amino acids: CASSVSGTGDEKLFF. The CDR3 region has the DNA TGTGCCAGTAGTGTATCCGGGACAGGGGATGAAAAACTGTTTTTT. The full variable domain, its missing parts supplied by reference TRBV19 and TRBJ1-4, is DGGITQSPKYLFRKEGQNVTLSCEQNLNHDAMYWYRQDPGQGLRLIYYSQIVNDFQKGDIAEGYSVSREKKESFPLTVTSAQKNPTAFYLCASSVSGTGDEKLFFGSGTQLSVL.

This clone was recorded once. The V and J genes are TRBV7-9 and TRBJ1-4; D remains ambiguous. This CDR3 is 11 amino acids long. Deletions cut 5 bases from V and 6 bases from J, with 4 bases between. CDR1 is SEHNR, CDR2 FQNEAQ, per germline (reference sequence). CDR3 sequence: CASSPYEKLFF. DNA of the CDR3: TGTGCCAGCAGCCCGTATGAAAAACTGTTTTTT.

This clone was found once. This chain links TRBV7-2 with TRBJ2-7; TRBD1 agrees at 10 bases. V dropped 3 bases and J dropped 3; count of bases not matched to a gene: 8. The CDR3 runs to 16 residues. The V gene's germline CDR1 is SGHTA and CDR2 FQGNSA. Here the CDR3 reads CASSFLHGTGDYEQYF. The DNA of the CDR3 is TGTGCCAGCAGCTTCCTCCACGGGACAGGGGACTACGAGCAGTACTTC.

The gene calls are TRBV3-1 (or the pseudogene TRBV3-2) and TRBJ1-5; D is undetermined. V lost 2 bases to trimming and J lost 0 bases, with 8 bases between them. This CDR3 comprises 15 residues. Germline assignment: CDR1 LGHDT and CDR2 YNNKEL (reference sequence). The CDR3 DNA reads TGTGCCAGCAGCCAACTGAGTCCTAGCAATCAGCCCCAGCATTTT. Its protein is CASSQLSPSNQPQHF.

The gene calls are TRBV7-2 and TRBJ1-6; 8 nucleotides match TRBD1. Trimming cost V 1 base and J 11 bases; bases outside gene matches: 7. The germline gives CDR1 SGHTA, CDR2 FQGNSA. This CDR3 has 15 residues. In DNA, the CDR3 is TGTGCCAGCAGCTTAGAACGGACAGGGAGAACACCCCTCCACTTT. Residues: CASSLERTGRTPLHF.

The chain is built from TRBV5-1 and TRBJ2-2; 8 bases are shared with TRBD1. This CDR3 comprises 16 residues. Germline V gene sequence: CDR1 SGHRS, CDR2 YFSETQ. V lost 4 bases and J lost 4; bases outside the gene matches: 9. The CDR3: CASSGGPDRGTGELFF. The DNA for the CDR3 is TGCGCCAGCAGCGGGGGCCCTGACAGGGGCACCGGGGAGCTGTTTTTT.